Sequencing of this T cell receptor (beta chain) was carried out in a study of blood T cells in healthy people across ages. CDR3 length equals 17 residues. Trimming removed 3 bases at V and 0 bases at J, with 17 bases between. Alongside a J-beta primer mix, a sample-barcoded 5' primer served in a second PCR lasting about 7 to 12 cycles. There were at least 3 million CDR3-containing paired-end reads obtained from each sample. Via MiXCR, TCRdb re-called the 5' RACE reads, giving one row per CDR3 protein. The sample gives over 1,500,000 distinct CDR3 sequences, about 39% of which show up once; 23% is in the top ten.

Material for sequencing was blood. This receptor was obtained from a human donor in good health. V usage is TRBV12-3 or TRBV12-4 and J usage is TRBJ1-2; D call uncertain. Written as DNA, the CDR3 is TGTGCCAGCAGTTTTAGTAGGGCCCGGAGAACTAACTATGGCTACACCTTC. Translating it yields CASSFSRARRTNYGYTF.